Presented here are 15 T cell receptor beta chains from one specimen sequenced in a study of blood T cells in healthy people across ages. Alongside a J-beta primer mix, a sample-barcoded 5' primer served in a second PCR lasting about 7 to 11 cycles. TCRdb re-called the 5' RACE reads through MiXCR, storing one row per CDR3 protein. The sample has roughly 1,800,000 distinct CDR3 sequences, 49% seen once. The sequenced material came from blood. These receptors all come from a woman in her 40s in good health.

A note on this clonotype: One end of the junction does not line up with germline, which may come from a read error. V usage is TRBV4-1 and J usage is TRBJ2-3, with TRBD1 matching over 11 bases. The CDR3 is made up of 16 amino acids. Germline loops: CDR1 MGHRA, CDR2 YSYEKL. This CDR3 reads CAGSHGTGGFRDTQYF. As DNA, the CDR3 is TGCGCCGGCAGCCATGGGACAGGGGGTTTCCGTGATACGCAGTATTTT.

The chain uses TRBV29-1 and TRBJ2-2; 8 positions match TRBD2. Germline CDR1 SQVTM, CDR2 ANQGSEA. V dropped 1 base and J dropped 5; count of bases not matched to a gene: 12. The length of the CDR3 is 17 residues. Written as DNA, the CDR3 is TGCAGCGTTGAAGGCCTCGTTAGCGGGGCTTTAACCGGGGAGCTGTTTTTT. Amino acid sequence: CSVEGLVSGALTGELFF.

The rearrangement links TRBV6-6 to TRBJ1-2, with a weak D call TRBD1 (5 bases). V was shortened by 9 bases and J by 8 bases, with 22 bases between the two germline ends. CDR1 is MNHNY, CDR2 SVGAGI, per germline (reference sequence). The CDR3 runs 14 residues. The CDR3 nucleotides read TGTGCCAGTAGCCTGGGTGGAGGGGCACGCGGCTACACCTTC. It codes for CASSLGGGARGYTF.

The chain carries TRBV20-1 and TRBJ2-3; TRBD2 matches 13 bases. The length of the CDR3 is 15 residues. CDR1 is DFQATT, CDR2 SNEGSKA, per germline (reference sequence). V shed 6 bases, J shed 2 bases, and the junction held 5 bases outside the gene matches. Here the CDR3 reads CSAEGTSGATDTQYF. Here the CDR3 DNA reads TGCAGTGCAGAAGGGACTAGCGGGGCCACAGATACGCAGTATTTT.

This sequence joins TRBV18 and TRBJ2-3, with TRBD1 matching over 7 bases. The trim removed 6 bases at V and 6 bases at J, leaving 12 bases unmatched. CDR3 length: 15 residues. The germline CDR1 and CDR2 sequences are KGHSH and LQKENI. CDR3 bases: TGTGCCAGCTCGTCTACAGGGGCCGGTGGGGATACGCAGTATTTT. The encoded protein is CASSSTGAGGDTQYF. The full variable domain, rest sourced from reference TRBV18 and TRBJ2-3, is NAGVMQNPRHLVRRRGQEARLRCSPMKGHSHVYWYRQLPEEGLKFMVYLQKENIIDESGMPKERFSAEFPKEGPSILRIQQVVRGDSAAYFCASSSTGAGGDTQYFGPGTRLTVL.

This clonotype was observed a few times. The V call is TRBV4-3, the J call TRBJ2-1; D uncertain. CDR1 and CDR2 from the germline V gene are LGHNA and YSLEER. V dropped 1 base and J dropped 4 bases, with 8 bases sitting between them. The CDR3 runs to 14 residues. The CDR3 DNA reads TGCGCCAGCAGCCAAGGGGCAGTTTACAATGAGCAGTTCTTC. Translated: CASSQGAVYNEQFF.

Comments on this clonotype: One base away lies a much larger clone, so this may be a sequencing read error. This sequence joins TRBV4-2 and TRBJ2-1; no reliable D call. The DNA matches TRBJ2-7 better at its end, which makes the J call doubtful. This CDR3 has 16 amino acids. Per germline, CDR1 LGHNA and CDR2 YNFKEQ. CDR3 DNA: TGTGCCAGCAGCCAAGATCTGGGTGATTCCTACAATGAGCAGTACTTC. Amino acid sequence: CASSQDLGDSYNEQYF.

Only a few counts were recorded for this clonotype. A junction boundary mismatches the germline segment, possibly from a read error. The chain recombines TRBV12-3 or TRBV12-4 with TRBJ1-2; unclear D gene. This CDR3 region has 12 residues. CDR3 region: CASSLVGIGYTF. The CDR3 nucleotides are TGTGCCAGCAGCTTAGTAGGGATCGGCTACACCTTC.

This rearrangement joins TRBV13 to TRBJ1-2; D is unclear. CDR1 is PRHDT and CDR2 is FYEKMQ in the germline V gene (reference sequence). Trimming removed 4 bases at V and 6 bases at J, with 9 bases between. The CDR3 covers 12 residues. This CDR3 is CASSSETDGYTF. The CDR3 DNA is TGTGCCAGCAGCTCCGAGACGGATGGCTACACCTTC.

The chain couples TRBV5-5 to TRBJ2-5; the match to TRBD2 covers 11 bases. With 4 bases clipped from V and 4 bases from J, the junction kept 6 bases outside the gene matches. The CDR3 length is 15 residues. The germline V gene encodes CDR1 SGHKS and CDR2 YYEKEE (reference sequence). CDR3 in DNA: TGTGCCAGCAGCACACCTGGGACTAGCGGAGAGACCCAGTACTTC. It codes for CASSTPGTSGETQYF.

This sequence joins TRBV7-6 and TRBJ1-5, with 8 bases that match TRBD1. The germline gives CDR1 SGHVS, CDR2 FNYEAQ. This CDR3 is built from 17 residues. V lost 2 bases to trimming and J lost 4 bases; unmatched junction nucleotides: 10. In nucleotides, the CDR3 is TGTGCCAGCAGCTTAAATAGCGGACACAGGGGGAATCAGCCCCAGCATTTT. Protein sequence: CASSLNSGHRGNQPQHF.

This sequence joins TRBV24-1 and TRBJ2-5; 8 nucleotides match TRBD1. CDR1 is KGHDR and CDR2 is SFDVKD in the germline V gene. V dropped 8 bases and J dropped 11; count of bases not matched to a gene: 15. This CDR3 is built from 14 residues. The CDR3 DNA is TGTGCCACCACTCGGACAGGGTGGACGTACGGGCAGTACTTC. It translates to CATTRTGWTYGQYF.

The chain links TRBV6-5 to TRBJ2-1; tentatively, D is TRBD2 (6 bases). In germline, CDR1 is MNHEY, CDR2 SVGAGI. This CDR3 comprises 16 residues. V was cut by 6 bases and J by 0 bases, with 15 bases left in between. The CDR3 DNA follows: TGTGCCAGCAGAAGAGCGGGTTGGAGCTCCTACAATGAGCAGTTCTTC. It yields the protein CASRRAGWSSYNEQFF.

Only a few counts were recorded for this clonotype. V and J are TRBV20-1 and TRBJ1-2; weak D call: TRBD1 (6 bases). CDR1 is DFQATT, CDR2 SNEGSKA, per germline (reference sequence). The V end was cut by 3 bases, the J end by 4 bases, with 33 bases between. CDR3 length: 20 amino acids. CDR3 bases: TGCAGTGCTAGTCCCCTAGAGTCACCCTTCTCCGCGGGGGCGATCTATGGCTACACCTTC. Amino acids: CSASPLESPFSAGAIYGYTF.

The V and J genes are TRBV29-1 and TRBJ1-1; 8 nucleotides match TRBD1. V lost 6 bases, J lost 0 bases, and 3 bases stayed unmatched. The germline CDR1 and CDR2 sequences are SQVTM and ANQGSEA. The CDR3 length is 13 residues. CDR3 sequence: CSVRDRLNTEAFF. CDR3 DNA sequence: TGCAGCGTCCGGGACAGGCTGAACACTGAAGCTTTCTTT.